Listed below are T cell receptor beta chains from one sample, sequenced in a study of human T cells and chemical hapten exposure. One entry per CDR3 protein, called by TCRdb with MiXCR from the RACE reads. The repertoire includes some 36,000 distinct CDR3 sequences, about 9.3% of them detected once, and 27% sits in the top ten. The specimen was whole blood, collected in connection with sensitization to the hapten diphenylcyclopropenone (DPC). All receptors come from a man in his fifties or sixties with alopecia areata. Some clones in this sample may be carry-over from other donors' samples. The conserved cysteine and the conserved F or W are not part of the CDR3 here. Each record gives: V gene, clone size, J gene, CDR3 protein. A row's size may be missing; if present it is once, few, many or a size class.

TRBV28	-	TRBJ2-7	ASSWASGEQY
TRBV6-1	many	TRBJ1-2	ASSGLKTNYGYT
TRBV20-1	-	TRBJ2-3	SARRSAEIPTDTQY
TRBV6-2/TRBV6-3	many	TRBJ2-1	ATSNLFNEQF
TRBV20-1	many	TRBJ2-5	SARDWTAEETQY
TRBV7-8	-	TRBJ1-5	ATTQGLNQPQH
TRBV29-1	-	TRBJ1-5	SVQLQGFGQPQH
TRBV7-2	-	TRBJ2-5	ASSLEGTNRQETQY
TRBV4-1	many	TRBJ2-3	ASSQEVGGFRTDTQY
TRBV7-2	few	TRBJ2-1	ASSLVGGTSYNEQF
TRBV7-9	-	TRBJ2-7	ASSSTRAEQY
TRBV29-1	many	TRBJ2-6	SVEGAAPLGANVLT
TRBV5-6	-	TRBJ2-5	ASSLIGRGQETQY